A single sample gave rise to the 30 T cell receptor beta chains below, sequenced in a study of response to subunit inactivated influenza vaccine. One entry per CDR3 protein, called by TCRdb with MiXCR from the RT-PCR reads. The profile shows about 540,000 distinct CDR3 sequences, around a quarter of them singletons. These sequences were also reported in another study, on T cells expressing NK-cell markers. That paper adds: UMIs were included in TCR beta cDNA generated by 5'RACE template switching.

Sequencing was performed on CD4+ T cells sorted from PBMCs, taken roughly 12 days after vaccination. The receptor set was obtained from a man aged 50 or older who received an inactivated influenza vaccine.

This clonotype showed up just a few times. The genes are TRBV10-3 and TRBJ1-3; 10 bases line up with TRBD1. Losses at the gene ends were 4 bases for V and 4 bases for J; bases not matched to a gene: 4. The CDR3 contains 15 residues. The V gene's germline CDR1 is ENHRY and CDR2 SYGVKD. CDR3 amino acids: CAISGQGAIGNTIYF. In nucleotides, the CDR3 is TGTGCCATCAGTGGACAGGGGGCGATAGGAAACACCATATATTTT.

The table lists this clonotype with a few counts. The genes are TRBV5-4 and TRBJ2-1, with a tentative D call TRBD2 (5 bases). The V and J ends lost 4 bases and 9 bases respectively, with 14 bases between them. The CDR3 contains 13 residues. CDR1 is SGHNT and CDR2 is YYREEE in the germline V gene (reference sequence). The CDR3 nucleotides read TGTGCCAGCAGCCTCGGTGTGGGAGTTGAGCAGTTCTTC. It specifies CASSLGVGVEQFF.

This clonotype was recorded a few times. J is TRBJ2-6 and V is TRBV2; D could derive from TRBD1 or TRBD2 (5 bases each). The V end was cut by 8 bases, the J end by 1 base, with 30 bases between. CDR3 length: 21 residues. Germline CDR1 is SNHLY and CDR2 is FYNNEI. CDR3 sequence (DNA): TGTGCCAGCGGTCTCTCAAAAATTGGGTCAGGGAGAGGTTCTGGGGCCAACGTCCTGACTTTC. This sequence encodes CASGLSKIGSGRGSGANVLTF.

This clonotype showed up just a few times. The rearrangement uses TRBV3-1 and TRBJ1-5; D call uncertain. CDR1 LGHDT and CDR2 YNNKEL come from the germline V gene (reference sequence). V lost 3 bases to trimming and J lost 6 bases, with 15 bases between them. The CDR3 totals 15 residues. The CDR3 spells CASSQAGGGGQPQHF. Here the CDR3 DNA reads TGTGCCAGCAGCCAGGCCGGAGGAGGAGGTCAGCCCCAGCATTTT.

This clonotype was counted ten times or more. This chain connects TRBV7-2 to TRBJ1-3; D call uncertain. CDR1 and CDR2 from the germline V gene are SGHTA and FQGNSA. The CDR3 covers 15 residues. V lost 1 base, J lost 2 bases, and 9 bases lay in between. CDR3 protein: CASSLVHSAGNTIYF. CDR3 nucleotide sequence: TGTGCCAGCAGCTTAGTCCACAGTGCTGGAAACACCATATATTTT.

The CDR3: CASPGQGSSEQYF. In DNA form, the CDR3 reads TGTGCCAGCCCGGGACAGGGTAGTTCCGAGCAGTACTTC. The V gene is TRBV6-1, the J gene TRBJ2-7; 9 bases map to TRBD1. CDR1 is MNHNS and CDR2 is SASEGT in the germline V gene. The J segment lost 6 bases and the V segment lost 8 bases, leaving 8 bases of the junction unmatched. This CDR3 region has 13 residues.

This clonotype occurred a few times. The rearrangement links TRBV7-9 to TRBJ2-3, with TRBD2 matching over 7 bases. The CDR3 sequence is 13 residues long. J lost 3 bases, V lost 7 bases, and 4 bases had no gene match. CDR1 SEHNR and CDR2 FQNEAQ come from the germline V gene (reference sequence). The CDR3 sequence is CASTPSGTDTQYF. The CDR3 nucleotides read TGTGCCAGCACACCTAGCGGAACAGATACGCAGTATTTT.

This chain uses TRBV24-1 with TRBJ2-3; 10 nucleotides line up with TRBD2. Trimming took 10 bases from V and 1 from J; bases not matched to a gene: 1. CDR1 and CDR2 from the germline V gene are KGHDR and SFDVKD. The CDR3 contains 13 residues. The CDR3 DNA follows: TGTGCCACTGGACTAGCGGGCACAGATACGCAGTATTTT. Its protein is CATGLAGTDTQYF.

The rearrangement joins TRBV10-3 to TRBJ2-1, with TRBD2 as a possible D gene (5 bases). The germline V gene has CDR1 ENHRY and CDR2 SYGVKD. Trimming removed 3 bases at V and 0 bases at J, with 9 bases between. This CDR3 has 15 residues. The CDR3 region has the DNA TGTGCCATCAGTGAAGGTGGGAGCTCCTACAATGAGCAGTTCTTC. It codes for CAISEGGSSYNEQFF.

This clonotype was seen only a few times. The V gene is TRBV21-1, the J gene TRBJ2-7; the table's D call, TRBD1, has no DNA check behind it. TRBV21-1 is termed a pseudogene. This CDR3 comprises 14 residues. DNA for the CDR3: TGTGCCAGCAGTTTCGGGGACAGTTCCTACGAGCAGTACTTC. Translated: CASSFGDSSYEQYF.

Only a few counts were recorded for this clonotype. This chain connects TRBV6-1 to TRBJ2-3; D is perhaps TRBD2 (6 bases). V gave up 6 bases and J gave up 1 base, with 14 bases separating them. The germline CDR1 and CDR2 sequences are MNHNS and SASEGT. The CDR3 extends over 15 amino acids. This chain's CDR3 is CASRKEGLGTDTQYF. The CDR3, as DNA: TGTGCCAGCAGGAAGGAGGGGTTGGGCACAGATACGCAGTATTTT.

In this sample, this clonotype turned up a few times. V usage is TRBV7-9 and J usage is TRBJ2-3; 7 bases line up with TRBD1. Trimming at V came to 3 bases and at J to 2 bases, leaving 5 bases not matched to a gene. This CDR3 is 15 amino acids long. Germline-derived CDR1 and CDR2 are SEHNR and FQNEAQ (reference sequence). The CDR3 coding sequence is TGTGCCAGCAGCTTGAGGGGGCGCGCCACAGATACGCAGTATTTT. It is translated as CASSLRGRATDTQYF.

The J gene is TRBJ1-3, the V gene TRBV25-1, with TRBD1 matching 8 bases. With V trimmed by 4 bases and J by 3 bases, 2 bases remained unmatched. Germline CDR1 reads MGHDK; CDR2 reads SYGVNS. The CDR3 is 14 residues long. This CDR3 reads CASSGTGSGNTIYF. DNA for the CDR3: TGTGCCAGCAGTGGGACAGGGAGTGGAAACACCATATATTTT.

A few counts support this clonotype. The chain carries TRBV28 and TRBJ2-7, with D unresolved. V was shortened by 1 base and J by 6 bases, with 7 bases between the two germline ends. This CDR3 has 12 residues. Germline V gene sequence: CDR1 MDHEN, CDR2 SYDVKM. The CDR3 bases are TGTGCCAGCAGTTTATTCAGGCGCGAGCAGTACTTC. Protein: CASSLFRREQYF.

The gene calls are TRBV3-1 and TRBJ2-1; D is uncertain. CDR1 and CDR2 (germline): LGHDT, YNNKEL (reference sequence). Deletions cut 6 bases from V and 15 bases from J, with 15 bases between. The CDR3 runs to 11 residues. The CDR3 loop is CASSLGLVTFF. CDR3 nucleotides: TGTGCCAGCAGTTTAGGCTTAGTCACGTTCTTC.

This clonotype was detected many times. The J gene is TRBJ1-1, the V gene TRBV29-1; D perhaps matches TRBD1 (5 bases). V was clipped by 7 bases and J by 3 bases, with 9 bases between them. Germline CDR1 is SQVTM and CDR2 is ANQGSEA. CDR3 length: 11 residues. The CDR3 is CSGGHDTEAFF. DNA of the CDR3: TGCAGCGGTGGACACGACACTGAAGCTTTCTTT.

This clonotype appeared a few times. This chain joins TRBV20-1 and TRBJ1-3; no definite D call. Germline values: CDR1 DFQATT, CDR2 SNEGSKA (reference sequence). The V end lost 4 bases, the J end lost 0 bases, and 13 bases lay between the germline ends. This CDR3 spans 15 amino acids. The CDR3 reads CSAMWRTFSGNTIYF. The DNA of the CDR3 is TGCAGTGCTATGTGGAGAACCTTCTCTGGAAACACCATATATTTT.

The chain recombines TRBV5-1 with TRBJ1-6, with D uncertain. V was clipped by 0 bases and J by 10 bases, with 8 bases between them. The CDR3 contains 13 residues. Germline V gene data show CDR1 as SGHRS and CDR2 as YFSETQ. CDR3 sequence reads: CASSLDTRSPLHF. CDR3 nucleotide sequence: TGCGCCAGCAGCTTGGACACCCGGTCACCCCTCCACTTT.

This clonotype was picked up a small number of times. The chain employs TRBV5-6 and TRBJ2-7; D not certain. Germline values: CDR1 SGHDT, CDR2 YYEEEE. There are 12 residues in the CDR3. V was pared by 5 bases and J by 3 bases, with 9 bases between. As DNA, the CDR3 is TGTGCCAGCAGTTTTGAGTACTACGAGCAGTACTTC. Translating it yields CASSFEYYEQYF.

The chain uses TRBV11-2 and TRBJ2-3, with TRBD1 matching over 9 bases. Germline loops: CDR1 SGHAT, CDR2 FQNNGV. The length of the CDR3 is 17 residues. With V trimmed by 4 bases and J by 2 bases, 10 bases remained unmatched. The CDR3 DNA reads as TGTGCCAGCAGCTGGTTAAAAGGACAGGGGCTCACAGATACGCAGTATTTT. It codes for CASSWLKGQGLTDTQYF.

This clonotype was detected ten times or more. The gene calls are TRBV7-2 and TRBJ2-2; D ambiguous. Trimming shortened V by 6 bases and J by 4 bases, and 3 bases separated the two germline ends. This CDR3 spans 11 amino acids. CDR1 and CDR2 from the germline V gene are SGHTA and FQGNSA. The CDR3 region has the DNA TGTGCCAGCAGGTCCACCGGGGAGCTGTTTTTT. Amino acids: CASRSTGELFF.

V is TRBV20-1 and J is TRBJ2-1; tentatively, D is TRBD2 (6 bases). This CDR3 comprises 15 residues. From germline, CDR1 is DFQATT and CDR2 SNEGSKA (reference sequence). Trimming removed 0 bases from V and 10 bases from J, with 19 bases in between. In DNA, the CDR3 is TGCAGTGCTAGAGATGGAGCAGGGCGGGGTGACGAGCAGTTCTTC. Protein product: CSARDGAGRGDEQFF.

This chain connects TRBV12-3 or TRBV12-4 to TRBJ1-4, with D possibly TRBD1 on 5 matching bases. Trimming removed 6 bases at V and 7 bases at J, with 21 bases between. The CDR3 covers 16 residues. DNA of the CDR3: TGTGCCAGCAGAACCACCCCGGGGAGGGGATCTGAAAAACTGTTTTTT. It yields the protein CASRTTPGRGSEKLFF.

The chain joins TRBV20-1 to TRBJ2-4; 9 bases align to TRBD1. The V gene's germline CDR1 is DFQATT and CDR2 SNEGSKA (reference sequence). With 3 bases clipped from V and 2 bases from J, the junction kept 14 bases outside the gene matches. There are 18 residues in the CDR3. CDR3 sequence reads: CSASPGTGFRSTKNIQYF. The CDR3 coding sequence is TGCAGTGCTAGTCCGGGGACAGGGTTTAGATCTACCAAAAACATTCAGTACTTC.

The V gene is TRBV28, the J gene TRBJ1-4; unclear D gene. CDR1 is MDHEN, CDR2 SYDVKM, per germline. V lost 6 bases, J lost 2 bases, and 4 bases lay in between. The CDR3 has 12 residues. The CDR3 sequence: CASRRTNEKLFF. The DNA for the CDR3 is TGTGCCAGCAGGCGGACTAATGAAAAACTGTTTTTT.

CDR3 region: CASSVGSGRTNEQFF. The CDR3 DNA sequence: TGTGCCAGCAGCGTAGGTAGCGGGAGGACCAATGAGCAGTTCTTC. The J gene is TRBJ2-1, the V gene TRBV9, with 10 positions matching TRBD2. In germline, CDR1 is SGDLS, CDR2 YYNGEE. The V segment lost 0 bases and the J segment 6 bases; nucleotides outside the gene matches: 3. This CDR3 has 15 residues.

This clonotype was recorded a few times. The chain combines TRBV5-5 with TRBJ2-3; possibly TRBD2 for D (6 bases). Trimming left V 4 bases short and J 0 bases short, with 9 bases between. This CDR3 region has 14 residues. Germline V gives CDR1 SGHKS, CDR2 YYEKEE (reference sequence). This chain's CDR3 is CASSIGTSTDTQYF. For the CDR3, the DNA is TGTGCCAGCAGCATCGGGACTAGCACAGATACGCAGTATTTT.

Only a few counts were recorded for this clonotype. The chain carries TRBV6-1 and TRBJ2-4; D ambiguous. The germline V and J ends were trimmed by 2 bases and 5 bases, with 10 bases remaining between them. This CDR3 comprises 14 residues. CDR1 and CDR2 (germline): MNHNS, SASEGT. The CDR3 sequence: CASSELGGQNIQYF. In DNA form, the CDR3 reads TGTGCCAGCAGTGAACTAGGCGGACAAAACATTCAGTACTTC.

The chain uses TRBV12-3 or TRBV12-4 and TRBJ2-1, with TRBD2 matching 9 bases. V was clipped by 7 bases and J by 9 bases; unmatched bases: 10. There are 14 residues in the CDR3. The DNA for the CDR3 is TGTGCCAGCACCTACACGGCGGGGGGGCCTGAGCAGTTCTTC. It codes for CASTYTAGGPEQFF.

CDR3 sequence reads: CASSLPGTGVSDTQYF. The CDR3 region has the DNA TGTGCCAGCAGTTTACCCGGGACAGGGGTCTCAGATACGCAGTATTTT. The chain couples TRBV28 to TRBJ2-3; 10 nucleotides line up with TRBD1. Germline trimming cut 2 bases from V and 4 bases from J; bases unmatched to any gene: 6. The V gene's germline CDR1 is MDHEN and CDR2 SYDVKM. The CDR3 spans 16 residues.